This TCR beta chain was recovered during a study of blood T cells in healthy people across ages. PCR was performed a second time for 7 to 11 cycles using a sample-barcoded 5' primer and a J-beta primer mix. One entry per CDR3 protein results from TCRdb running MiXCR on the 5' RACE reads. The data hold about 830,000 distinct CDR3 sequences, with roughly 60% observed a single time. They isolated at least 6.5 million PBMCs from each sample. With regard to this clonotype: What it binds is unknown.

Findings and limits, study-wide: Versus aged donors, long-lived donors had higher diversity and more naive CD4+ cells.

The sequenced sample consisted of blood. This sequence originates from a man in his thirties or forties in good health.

This CDR3 reads CASSFGGGRQPQHF. The CDR3 region has the DNA TGTGCCAGCAGTTTTGGGGGGGGTCGCCAGCCCCAGCATTTT. J is TRBJ1-5 and V is TRBV12-3 or TRBV12-4; perhaps TRBD1 as D (5 bases). The CDR3 sequence is 14 residues long. Trimming pared 3 bases from V and 7 bases from J, leaving 13 bases between.